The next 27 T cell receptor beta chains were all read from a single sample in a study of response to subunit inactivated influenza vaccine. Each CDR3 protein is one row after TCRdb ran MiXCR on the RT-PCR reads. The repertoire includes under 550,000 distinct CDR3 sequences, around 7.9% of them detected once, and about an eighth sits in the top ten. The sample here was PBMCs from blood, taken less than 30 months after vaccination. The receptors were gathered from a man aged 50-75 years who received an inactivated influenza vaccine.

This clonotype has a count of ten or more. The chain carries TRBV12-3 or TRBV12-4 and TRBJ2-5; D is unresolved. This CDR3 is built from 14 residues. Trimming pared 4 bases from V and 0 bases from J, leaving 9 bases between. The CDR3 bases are TGTGCCAGCAGTTCCATCTGGTACCAAGAGACCCAGTACTTC. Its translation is CASSSIWYQETQYF.

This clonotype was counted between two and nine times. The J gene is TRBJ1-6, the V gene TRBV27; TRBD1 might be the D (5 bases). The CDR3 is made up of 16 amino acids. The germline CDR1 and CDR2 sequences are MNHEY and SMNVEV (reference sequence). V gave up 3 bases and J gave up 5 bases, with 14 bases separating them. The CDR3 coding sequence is TGTGCCAGCAGTTTCCTTAGTAGGGGCAATAATTCACCCCTCCACTTT. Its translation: CASSFLSRGNNSPLHF.

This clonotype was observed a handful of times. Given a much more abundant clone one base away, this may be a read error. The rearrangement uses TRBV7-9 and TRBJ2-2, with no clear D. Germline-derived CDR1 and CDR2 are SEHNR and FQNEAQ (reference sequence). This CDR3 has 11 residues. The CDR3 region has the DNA TGTGCCAGCGGCTTACCCGGGGAGCTGTTTTTT. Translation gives CASGLPGELFF.

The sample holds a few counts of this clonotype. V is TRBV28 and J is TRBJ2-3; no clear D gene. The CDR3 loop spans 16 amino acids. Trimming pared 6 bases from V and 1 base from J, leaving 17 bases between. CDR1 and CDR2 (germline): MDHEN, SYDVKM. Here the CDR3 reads CASRMRWSSRTDTQYF. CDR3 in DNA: TGTGCCAGCAGAATGAGGTGGAGCAGTCGCACAGATACGCAGTATTTT.

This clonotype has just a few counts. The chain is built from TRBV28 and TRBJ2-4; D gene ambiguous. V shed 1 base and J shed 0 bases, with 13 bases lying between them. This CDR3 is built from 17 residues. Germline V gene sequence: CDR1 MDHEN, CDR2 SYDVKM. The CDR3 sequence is CASSLSYLPLAKNIQYF. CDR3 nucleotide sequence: TGTGCCAGCAGTTTATCTTATCTACCCTTAGCCAAAAACATTCAGTACTTC.

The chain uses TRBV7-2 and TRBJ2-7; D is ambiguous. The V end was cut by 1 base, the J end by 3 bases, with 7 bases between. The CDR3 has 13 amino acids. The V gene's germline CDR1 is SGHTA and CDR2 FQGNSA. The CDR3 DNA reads TGTGCCAGCAGCTTAGTTACAAACTACGAGCAGTACTTC. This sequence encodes CASSLVTNYEQYF.

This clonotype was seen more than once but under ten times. CDR3 residues: CASSLGGGLYEQFF. CDR3 sequence (DNA): TGTGCCAGCAGTTTAGGAGGGGGGTTGTATGAGCAGTTCTTC. V gene TRBV28 combines with J gene TRBJ2-1; D is possibly TRBD1 or TRBD2 (6 bases each). The V end was cut by 2 bases, the J end by 8 bases, with 13 bases between. In germline, CDR1 is MDHEN, CDR2 SYDVKM. The CDR3 totals 14 residues.

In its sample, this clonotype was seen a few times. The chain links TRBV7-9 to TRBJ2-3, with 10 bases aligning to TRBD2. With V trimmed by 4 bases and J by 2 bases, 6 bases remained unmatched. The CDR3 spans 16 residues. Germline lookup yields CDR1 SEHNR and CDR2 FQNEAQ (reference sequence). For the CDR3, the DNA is TGTGCCAGCAGCTGGGGGGGACTAGCGAACACAGATACGCAGTATTTT. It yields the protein CASSWGGLANTDTQYF.

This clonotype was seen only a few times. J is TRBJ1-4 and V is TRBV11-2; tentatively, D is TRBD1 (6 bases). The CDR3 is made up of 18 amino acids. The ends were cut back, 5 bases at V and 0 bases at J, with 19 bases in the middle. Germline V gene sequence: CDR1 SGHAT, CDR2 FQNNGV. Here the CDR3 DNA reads TGTGCCAGCAGCCTTACGGACAGCACCTTTTCAACTAATGAAAAACTGTTTTTT. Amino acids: CASSLTDSTFSTNEKLFF.

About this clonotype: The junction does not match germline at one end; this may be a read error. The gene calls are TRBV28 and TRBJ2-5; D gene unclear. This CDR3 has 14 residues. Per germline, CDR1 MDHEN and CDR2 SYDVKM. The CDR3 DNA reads TGTGCCTGCAGTTCCCGGGCCCTGCAAGAGACCCAGTACTTC. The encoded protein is CACSSRALQETQYF.

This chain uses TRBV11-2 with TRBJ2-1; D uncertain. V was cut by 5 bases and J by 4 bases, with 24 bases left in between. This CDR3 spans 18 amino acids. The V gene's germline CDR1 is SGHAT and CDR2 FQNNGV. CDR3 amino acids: CASSLTRSPLRSYNEQFF. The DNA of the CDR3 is TGTGCCAGCAGCCTCACTCGATCCCCTTTAAGGTCGTACAATGAGCAGTTCTTC.

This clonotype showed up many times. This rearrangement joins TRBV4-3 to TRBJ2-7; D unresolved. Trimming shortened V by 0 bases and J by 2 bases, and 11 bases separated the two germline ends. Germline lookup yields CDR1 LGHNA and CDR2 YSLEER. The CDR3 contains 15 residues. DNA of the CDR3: TGCGCCAGCAGCCAAGATTGGAATCGAGCCTACGAGCAGTACTTC. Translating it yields CASSQDWNRAYEQYF.

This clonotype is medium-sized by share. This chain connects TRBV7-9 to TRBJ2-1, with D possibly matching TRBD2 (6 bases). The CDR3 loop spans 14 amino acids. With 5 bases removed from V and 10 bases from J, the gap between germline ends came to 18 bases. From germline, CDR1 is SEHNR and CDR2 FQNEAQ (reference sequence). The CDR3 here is CASSPPGGIGEQFF. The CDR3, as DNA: TGTGCCAGCAGCCCCCCTGGGGGGATAGGGGAGCAGTTCTTC.

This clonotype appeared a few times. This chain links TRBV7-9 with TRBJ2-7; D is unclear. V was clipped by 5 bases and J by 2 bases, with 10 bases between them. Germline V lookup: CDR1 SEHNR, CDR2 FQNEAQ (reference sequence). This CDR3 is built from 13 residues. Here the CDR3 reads CASSRPNTYEQYF. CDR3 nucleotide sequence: TGTGCCAGCAGCCGACCAAATACCTACGAGCAGTACTTC.

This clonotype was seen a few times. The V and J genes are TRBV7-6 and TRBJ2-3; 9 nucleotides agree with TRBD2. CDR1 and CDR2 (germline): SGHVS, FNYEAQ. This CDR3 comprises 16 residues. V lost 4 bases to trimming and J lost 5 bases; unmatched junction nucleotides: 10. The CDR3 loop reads CASSSEGSGGIDTQYF. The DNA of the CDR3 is TGTGCCAGCAGCTCCGAGGGTAGCGGGGGAATAGATACGCAGTATTTT.

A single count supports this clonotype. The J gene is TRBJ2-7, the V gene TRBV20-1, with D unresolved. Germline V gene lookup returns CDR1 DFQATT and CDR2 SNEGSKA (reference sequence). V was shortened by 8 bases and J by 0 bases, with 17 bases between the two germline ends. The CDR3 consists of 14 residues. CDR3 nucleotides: TGCAGTTGCGCTCGGTCTTGTAGCTCCTACGAGCAGTACTTC. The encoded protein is CSCARSCSSYEQYF.

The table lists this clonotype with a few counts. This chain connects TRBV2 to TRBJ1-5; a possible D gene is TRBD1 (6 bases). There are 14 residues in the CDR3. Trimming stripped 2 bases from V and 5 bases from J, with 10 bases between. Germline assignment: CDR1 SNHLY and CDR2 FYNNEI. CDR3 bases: TGTGCCAGCAGTGAAACAGGGAGGGATCAGCCCCAGCATTTT. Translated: CASSETGRDQPQHF.

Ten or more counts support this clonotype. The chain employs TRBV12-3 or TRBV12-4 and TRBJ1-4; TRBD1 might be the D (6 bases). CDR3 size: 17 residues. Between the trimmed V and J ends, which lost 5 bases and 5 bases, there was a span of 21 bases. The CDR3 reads CASSPITGFVGNEKLFF. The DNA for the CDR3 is TGTGCCAGCAGTCCCATCACAGGGTTTGTCGGGAATGAAAAACTGTTTTTT.

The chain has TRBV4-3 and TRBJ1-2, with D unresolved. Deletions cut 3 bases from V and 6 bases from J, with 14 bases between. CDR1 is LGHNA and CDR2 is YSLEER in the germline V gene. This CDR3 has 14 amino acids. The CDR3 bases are TGCGCCAGCAGCCAGGCCTCCGGGTTAGATGGCTACACCTTC. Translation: CASSQASGLDGYTF.

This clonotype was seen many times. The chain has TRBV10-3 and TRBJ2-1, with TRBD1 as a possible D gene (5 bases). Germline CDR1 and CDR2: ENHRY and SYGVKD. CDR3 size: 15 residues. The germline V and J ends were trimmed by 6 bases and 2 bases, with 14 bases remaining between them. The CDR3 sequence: CAISQDKRAYNEQFF. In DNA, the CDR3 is TGTGCCATCAGCCAGGACAAGAGAGCCTACAATGAGCAGTTCTTC.

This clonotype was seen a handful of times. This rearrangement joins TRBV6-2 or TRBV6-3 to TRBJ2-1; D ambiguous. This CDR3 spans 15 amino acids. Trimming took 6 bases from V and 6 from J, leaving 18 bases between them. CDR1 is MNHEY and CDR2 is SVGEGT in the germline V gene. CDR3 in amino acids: CASSRPPPPPNEQFF. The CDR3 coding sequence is TGTGCCAGCAGCCGCCCCCCCCCTCCCCCCAATGAGCAGTTCTTC.

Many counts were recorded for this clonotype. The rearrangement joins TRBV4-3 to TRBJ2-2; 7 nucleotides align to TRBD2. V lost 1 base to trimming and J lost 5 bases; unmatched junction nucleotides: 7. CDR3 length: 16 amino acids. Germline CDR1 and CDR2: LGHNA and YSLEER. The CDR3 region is CASSQVLGTTTGELFF. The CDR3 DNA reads TGCGCCAGCAGCCAAGTTTTAGGGACTACGACCGGGGAGCTGTTTTTT.

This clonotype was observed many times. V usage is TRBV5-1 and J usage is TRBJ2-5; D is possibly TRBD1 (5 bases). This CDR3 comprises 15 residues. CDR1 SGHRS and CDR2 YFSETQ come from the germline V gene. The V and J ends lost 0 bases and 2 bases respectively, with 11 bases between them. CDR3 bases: TGCGCCAGCAGCTTGGGCCCTACAGGACAAGAGACCCAGTACTTC. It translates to CASSLGPTGQETQYF.

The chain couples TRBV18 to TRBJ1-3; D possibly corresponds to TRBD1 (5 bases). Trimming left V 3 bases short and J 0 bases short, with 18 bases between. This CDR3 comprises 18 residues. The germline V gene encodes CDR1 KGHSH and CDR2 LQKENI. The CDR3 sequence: CASSPATPGLGSGNTIYF. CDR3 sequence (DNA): TGTGCCAGCTCACCGGCCACTCCGGGACTCGGCTCTGGAAACACCATATATTTT.

This CDR3 reads CASTRDRVTEAFF. The CDR3, as DNA: TGTGCCAGCACCAGGGACAGGGTCACTGAAGCTTTCTTT. The rearrangement joins TRBV7-2 to TRBJ1-1, with 9 bases lining up with TRBD1. The CDR3 totals 13 residues. Trimming removed 7 bases from V and 4 bases from J; junction bases left unmatched: 4. CDR1 and CDR2 from the germline V gene are SGHTA and FQGNSA.

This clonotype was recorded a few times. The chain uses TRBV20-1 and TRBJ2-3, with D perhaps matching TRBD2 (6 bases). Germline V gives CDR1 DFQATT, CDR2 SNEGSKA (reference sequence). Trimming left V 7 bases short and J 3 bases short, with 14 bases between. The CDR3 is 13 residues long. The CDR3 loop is CSVVRDVTDTQYF. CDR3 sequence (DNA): TGCAGTGTCGTGCGGGACGTAACAGATACGCAGTATTTT.

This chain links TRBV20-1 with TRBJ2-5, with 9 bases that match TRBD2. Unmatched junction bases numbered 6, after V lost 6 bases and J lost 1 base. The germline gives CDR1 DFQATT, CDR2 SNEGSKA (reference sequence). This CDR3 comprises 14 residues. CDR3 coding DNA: TGCAGTGCGACCCTGACTAGCGGCCAAGAGACCCAGTACTTC. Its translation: CSATLTSGQETQYF.